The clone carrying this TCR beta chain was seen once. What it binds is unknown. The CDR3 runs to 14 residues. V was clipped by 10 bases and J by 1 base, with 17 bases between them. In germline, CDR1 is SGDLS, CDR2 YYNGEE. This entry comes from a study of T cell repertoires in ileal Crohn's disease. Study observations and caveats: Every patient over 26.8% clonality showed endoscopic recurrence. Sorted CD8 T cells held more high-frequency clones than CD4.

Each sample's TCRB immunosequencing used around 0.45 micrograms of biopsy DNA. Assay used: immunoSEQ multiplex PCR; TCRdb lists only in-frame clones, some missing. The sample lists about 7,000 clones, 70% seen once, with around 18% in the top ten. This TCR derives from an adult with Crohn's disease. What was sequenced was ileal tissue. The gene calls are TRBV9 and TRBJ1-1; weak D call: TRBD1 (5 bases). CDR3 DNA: TGTGCCGGCCAAAGACAGACCGCGAACACTGAAGCTTTCTTT. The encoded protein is CAGQRQTANTEAFF.